This T cell receptor beta chain was obtained from a study of T cells after yellow fever vaccination (dated by TCRdb to about 2019). At the level of the whole study: The SMART-Seq v4 Ultra Low Input RNA kit was used to prepare libraries from fractions with low cell numbers. To track T-cell clones before and after primary and booster YFV17D yellow fever vaccination, bulk TCR alpha and beta repertoires were sequenced longitudinally. The cohort comprised two healthy male donors, one aged 18 to 29 and one aged 30 to 40 years. Blood was collected at multiple timepoints before and after primary and secondary immunization, and bulk PBMC replicates and cell subsets were isolated.

Results the study describes overall, beyond this receptor: Computational filtering was needed because FACS-sorted repertoires could contain abundant contaminating clonotypes from the bulk population. The study included only a couple of donors, which limits how far the findings can be generalized. A small share of clonotypes was detected in both CD4 and CD8 compartments, with the overlap likely arising from convergent recombination. Compared with the primary T-cell response, the secondary T-cell response was faster but weaker, reaching its peak on day 5 rather than on day 15. After the booster, most of the clones that had expanded following primary vaccination were detected again (roughly 97% of CD4 and 80% to 90% of CD8), which suggests that memory was broadly maintained.

The treatment or condition label here, explained by the study, means: live attenuated yellow fever vaccine strain. At every blood-draw timepoint, two biological replicates of bulk PBMCs were collected. PBMCs were isolated from peripheral blood using a standard Ficoll-Paque protocol. TriZol was used to extract RNA from bulk PBMCs, CD4 and CD8 fractions, and dextramer-positive and dextramer-negative fractions. The sequencer listed for this sample is Illumina NovaSeq 6000. Synthesis of TCR cDNA relied on 5'RACE template switching, a step that introduced a universal primer site along with unique molecular identifiers. Priming for cDNA synthesis came from both the TCR alpha and TCR beta constant segments. Library amplification used two PCR steps, and the second PCR step added sample barcodes and sequencing adapters. Sequencing of the libraries was done on either Illumina HiSeq 2500 (2x100 bp) or NovaSeq (2x150 bp). As for the authors' bioinformatics: MIGEC was used to demultiplex reads and collapse the reads into UMI consensus sequences, and MiXCR was used for V(D)J alignment. Vaccine-responding clonotypes were defined with edgeR using replicate PBMC samples, requiring FDR below 0.01 and a log2 fold change above 5 up to day 15. CD4 or CD8 identity was assigned to each bulk clonotype according to whether the clonotype was present at higher abundance in the sequenced CD4 repertoire or the sequenced CD8 repertoire. TCRdb reanalyzed the raw reads on its own, using fastp at Q25 for trimming and MiXCR for clone calling, and kept in-frame beta chains. Here each entry gathers all rows of one CDR3 protein and keeps the most common genes and DNA. For this entry, the V and J calls and clone size follow TCRdb and not the study's own pipeline. This sample lists hundreds of thousands of distinct CDR3 sequences; 3% to 4.5% were detected once. The ten largest account for around 24% of the sample.

This clonotype was seen at least ten times. Its cognate antigen has yet to be identified. Base qualities are not at hand, and no much larger clone is one base apart. Reading from cysteine to phenylalanine, the CDR3 counts 13 amino acids. The CDR3 DNA has 39 bases and is translated from base 1. Trimming removed 0 bases from V and 5 bases from J, leaving 7 bases between the germline ends. As encoded in the germline V gene, CDR1 is MNHEY while CDR2 is SVGAGI. Material: PBMCs, obtained on the day of the yellow fever booster vaccination. This receptor chain uses TRBV6-5 and TRBJ1-1; perhaps TRBD1 is the D gene, with 5 bases matching. The source of this sequence is a man in his late teens or twenties who received the YFV17D yellow fever vaccine. Here the CDR3 is given as CASSYSGVTEAFF. The sequenced DNA is TGTGCCAGCAGTTACTCAGGGGTAACTGAAGCTTTCTTT.